These 27 T cell receptor beta chains were all obtained from the same sample, sequenced in a study of blood T cell dynamics during melanoma immunotherapy. Time point here: week 3, after first cycle of checkpoint inhibitor. The assay was immunoSEQ multiplex PCR, and TCRdb's table has in-frame clones only and misses some. The table records roughly 16,000 clones, roughly 93% of them present only once. The material sequenced was effector memory CD8+ T cells from blood, taken from a patient treated with checkpoint blockade. All receptors derive from a human donor with melanoma.

The rearrangement joins TRBV6-1 to TRBJ2-1; 7 positions match TRBD2. The germline gives CDR1 MNHNS, CDR2 SASEGT. This CDR3 comprises 15 residues. V shed 6 bases and J 9 bases; nucleotides not matched to a gene: 14. CDR3 sequence (DNA): TGTGCCAGCAGGGGCTCGGCGCGGGAGTGGGTTGAGCAGTTCTTC. Amino acid sequence: CASRGSAREWVEQFF.

The rearrangement links TRBV7-6 to TRBJ2-1, with D perhaps matching TRBD2 (8 bases). CDR1 and CDR2 from the germline V gene are SGHVS and FNYEAQ. With 2 bases removed from V and 8 bases from J, the gap between germline ends came to 31 bases. CDR3 length: 20 amino acids. CDR3 sequence: CASSLRADRVASGSGDEQFF. The CDR3 DNA follows: TGTGCCAGCAGCTTAAGGGCTGACAGGGTAGCTAGCGGGTCAGGCGATGAGCAGTTCTTC.

V and J are TRBV2 and TRBJ1-4, with a weak D call TRBD1 (5 bases). CDR3 length: 15 amino acids. The germline V gene encodes CDR1 SNHLY and CDR2 FYNNEI. Trimming took off 5 bases at V and 8 bases at J, with 18 bases between the two ends. CDR3 in DNA: TGTGCCAGCAGTTCCGGGACTGCCGCTAGGGAAAAACTGTTTTTT. Amino acids: CASSSGTAAREKLFF.

V and J are TRBV4-2 and TRBJ2-7; 12 bases fit TRBD2. Unmatched junction bases numbered 4, after V lost 5 bases and J lost 2 bases. The V gene's germline CDR1 is LGHNA and CDR2 YNFKEQ. There are 15 residues in the CDR3. CDR3 nucleotides: TGTGCCAGCAGCAGGCGACTAGCGGGAGCCTACGAGCAGTACTTC. Translated, it gives CASSRRLAGAYEQYF.

The chain joins TRBV4-1 to TRBJ1-2, with D hard to call. V was shortened by 4 bases and J by 4 bases, with 10 bases between the two germline ends. The germline V gene encodes CDR1 MGHRA and CDR2 YSYEKL. The CDR3 totals 13 residues. Written as DNA, the CDR3 is TGCGCCAGCAGCCCCCGGAGCGGCTATGGCTACACCTTC. As protein: CASSPRSGYGYTF.

The gene calls are TRBV5-6 and TRBJ1-2, with D possibly being TRBD1 (6 bases). Germline V CDR1 and CDR2: SGHDT, YYEEEE. V was pared by 0 bases and J by 2 bases, with 11 bases between. This CDR3 contains 15 residues. This CDR3 is CASSLGTGSNYGYTF. The DNA of the CDR3 is TGTGCCAGCAGCTTGGGAACAGGGAGCAACTATGGCTACACCTTC.

J is TRBJ2-1 and V is TRBV4-1; D may be TRBD2 (6 bases). The CDR3 loop spans 15 amino acids. V shed 5 bases and J shed 4 bases, with 15 bases lying between them. In germline, CDR1 is MGHRA, CDR2 YSYEKL. The CDR3 coding sequence is TGCGCCAGCAGCTTTAGACTAGGTAATTACAATGAGCAGTTCTTC. Its protein product is CASSFRLGNYNEQFF.

This clone has only one observation. This chain links TRBV5-4 with TRBJ2-7; D might be TRBD2 (5 bases). CDR1 and CDR2 (germline): SGHNT, YYREEE (reference sequence). This CDR3 spans 10 amino acids. Trimming cost V 7 bases and J 4 bases, with 6 bases left between them. As DNA, the CDR3 is TGTGCCAGCGGGAGTTACGAGCAGTACTTC. Translated: CASGSYEQYF.

V and J are TRBV28 and TRBJ2-1, with 7 bases that match TRBD1. The V segment lost 6 bases and the J segment 6 bases; nucleotides outside the gene matches: 8. Germline V CDR1 and CDR2: MDHEN, SYDVKM. This CDR3 is 14 amino acids long. In DNA, the CDR3 is TGTGCCAGCAGCCCACCCCGGACAGGCAATGAGCAGTTCTTC. As protein: CASSPPRTGNEQFF.

The chain links TRBV6-5 to TRBJ2-2, with D perhaps matching TRBD1 (6 bases). The germline V gene has CDR1 MNHEY and CDR2 SVGAGI. CDR3 length equals 16 residues. V was cut by 0 bases and J by 2 bases, with 10 bases left in between. The CDR3 loop is CASSYSAGANTGELFF. The DNA for the CDR3 is TGTGCCAGCAGTTACTCAGCAGGGGCAAACACCGGGGAGCTGTTTTTT.

The chain links TRBV9 to TRBJ2-7; D possibly corresponds to TRBD2 (6 bases). Germline assignment: CDR1 SGDLS and CDR2 YYNGEE. V was pared by 4 bases and J by 0 bases, with 17 bases between. The CDR3 runs 16 residues. The CDR3 protein is CASSPSGTPGSYEQYF. The DNA for the CDR3 is TGTGCCAGCAGCCCATCCGGGACTCCGGGCTCCTACGAGCAGTACTTC.

The genes are TRBV9 and TRBJ2-7; D may be TRBD1 or TRBD2 (5 bases each). Trimming cost V 2 bases and J 1 base, with 10 bases left between them. The CDR3 length is 14 residues. Germline loops: CDR1 SGDLS, CDR2 YYNGEE. The CDR3 bases are TGTGCCAGCAGCGTTGGGGACGGTTCCTACGAGCAGTACTTC. The encoded protein is CASSVGDGSYEQYF.

The chain joins TRBV4-1 to TRBJ1-3; D is unresolved. The CDR3 is 11 amino acids. Per germline, CDR1 MGHRA and CDR2 YSYEKL. Trimming removed 0 bases at V and 7 bases at J, with 1 base between. The CDR3 sequence: CASSQENTIYF. In DNA form, the CDR3 reads TGCGCCAGCAGCCAAGAGAACACCATATATTTT.

The chain uses TRBV15 and TRBJ1-3, with D tentatively TRBD1 (5 bases). The V gene lost 3 bases and the J gene lost 1 base, with 7 bases spanning the gap. The CDR3 totals 14 residues. CDR1 and CDR2 (germline): LNHNV, YYDKDF (reference sequence). Here the CDR3 reads CATSRGLSGNTIYF. The CDR3 region has the DNA TGTGCCACCAGCAGGGGACTATCTGGAAACACCATATATTTT.

V usage is TRBV19 and J usage is TRBJ2-1; D is unclear. CDR1 is LNHDA and CDR2 is SQIVND in the germline V gene (reference sequence). CDR3 size: 13 residues. The V and J ends lost 3 bases and 7 bases respectively, with 10 bases between them. The CDR3 sequence is CASSIGPGNEQFF. CDR3 DNA sequence: TGTGCCAGTAGTATTGGCCCCGGGAATGAGCAGTTCTTC.

J is TRBJ1-5 and V is TRBV5-5; D unclear. The CDR3 spans 16 residues. The V end lost 3 bases, the J end lost 5 bases, and 18 bases lay between the germline ends. Germline V CDR1 and CDR2: SGHKS, YYEKEE (reference sequence). CDR3 sequence: CASSYDSGYSDQPQHF. CDR3 sequence (DNA): TGTGCCAGCAGCTACGACTCAGGTTATTCGGATCAGCCCCAGCATTTT.

This clone was detected a few times. The chain uses TRBV7-9 and TRBJ2-7, with D unresolved. The CDR3 is 12 amino acids. Germline V CDR1 and CDR2: SEHNR, FQNEAQ (reference sequence). Trimming stripped 3 bases from V and 3 bases from J, with 6 bases between. The CDR3 sequence is CASSFESYEQYF. DNA for the CDR3: TGTGCCAGCAGCTTTGAGAGCTACGAGCAGTACTTC. The full variable domain, its missing parts supplied by reference TRBV7-9 and TRBJ2-7, is DTGVSQNPRHKITKRGQNVTFRCDPISEHNRLYWYRQTLGQGPEFLTYFQNEAQLEKSRLLSDRFSAERPKGSFSTLEIQRTEQGDSAMYLCASSFESYEQYFGPGTRLTVT.

This sequence joins TRBV27 and TRBJ2-7, with TRBD1 matching 8 bases. The CDR3 is made up of 15 amino acids. J lost 4 bases, V lost 5 bases, and 10 bases had no gene match. Germline V gene lookup returns CDR1 MNHEY and CDR2 SMNVEV (reference sequence). In DNA, the CDR3 is TGTGCCAGCAGTCCAGATTCAGGGGGCCGGTACGAGCAGTACTTC. Amino acids: CASSPDSGGRYEQYF.

This rearrangement joins TRBV25-1 to TRBJ2-1; 7 bases map to TRBD2. Germline V lookup: CDR1 MGHDK, CDR2 SYGVNS. J lost 9 bases, V lost 11 bases, and 10 bases had no gene match. CDR3 size: 12 residues. The CDR3 spells CASWEGAGEQFF. The CDR3 DNA reads as TGTGCCTCTTGGGAGGGAGCGGGTGAGCAGTTCTTC.

This chain uses TRBV5-4 with TRBJ2-3; 7 nucleotides match TRBD2. Trimming at V came to 3 bases and at J to 2 bases, leaving 9 bases not matched to a gene. Germline loops: CDR1 SGHNT, CDR2 YYREEE (reference sequence). The CDR3 runs 16 residues. CDR3 DNA sequence: TGTGCCAGCAGCTACCCGACTAGCAGCTACACAGATACGCAGTATTTT. It encodes CASSYPTSSYTDTQYF.

The chain recombines TRBV5-5 with TRBJ1-2, with unresolved D. This CDR3 has 16 amino acids. Germline CDR1 reads SGHKS; CDR2 reads YYEKEE (reference sequence). Trimming left V 2 bases short and J 1 base short, with 15 bases between. The CDR3 loop reads CASSLFRTKVNYGYTF. The CDR3 nucleotides read TGTGCCAGCAGCTTATTCCGGACGAAGGTTAACTATGGCTACACCTTC.

This clone was seen once. The V gene is TRBV28, the J gene TRBJ1-5, with no clear D. The CDR3 totals 11 residues. V dropped 8 bases and J dropped 5 bases, with 7 bases sitting between them. Germline values: CDR1 MDHEN, CDR2 SYDVKM. CDR3 residues: CASGWDQPQHF. DNA of the CDR3: TGTGCCAGCGGCTGGGATCAGCCCCAGCATTTT.

The chain uses TRBV27 and TRBJ2-2, with D hard to call. Trimming took 4 bases from V and 4 from J, leaving 4 bases between them. CDR1 and CDR2 from the germline V gene are MNHEY and SMNVEV (reference sequence). There are 12 residues in the CDR3. CDR3 coding DNA: TGTGCCAGCAGTTACACCACCGGGGAGCTGTTTTTT. This sequence encodes CASSYTTGELFF.

V gene TRBV15 combines with J gene TRBJ1-5; 10 bases map to TRBD1. The germline V gene has CDR1 LNHNV and CDR2 YYDKDF (reference sequence). The CDR3 covers 16 residues. J was trimmed by 8 bases and V by 1 base; bases with no gene match: 8. CDR3 in DNA: TGTGCCACCAGCAGAGTGCCGGGACAGGGGCAGGAGCCCCAGCATTTT. This gives the protein CATSRVPGQGQEPQHF.

This chain joins TRBV7-2 and TRBJ2-1; tentative D call: TRBD2 (6 bases). The CDR3 totals 18 residues. CDR1 is SGHTA and CDR2 is FQGNSA in the germline V gene. V dropped 0 bases and J dropped 5 bases, with 20 bases sitting between them. The CDR3 DNA reads TGTGCCAGCAGCTTAGCGGGGCGACTAGTTATTCGTGACAATGAGCAGTTCTTC. It specifies CASSLAGRLVIRDNEQFF.

The rearrangement joins TRBV5-1 to TRBJ2-5, with D uncertain. V shed 0 bases and J shed 4 bases, with 10 bases lying between them. The V gene's germline CDR1 is SGHRS and CDR2 YFSETQ. The CDR3 length is 14 residues. Here the CDR3 reads CASSLVAARETQYF. Here the CDR3 DNA reads TGCGCCAGCAGCTTGGTGGCAGCGAGAGAGACCCAGTACTTC.

The rearrangement links TRBV7-9 to TRBJ1-4; no definite D call. This CDR3 comprises 11 residues. Trimming removed 4 bases at V and 12 bases at J, with 9 bases between. Germline V CDR1 and CDR2: SEHNR, FQNEAQ (reference sequence). CDR3 amino acids: CASSYSSELFF. CDR3 nucleotide sequence: TGTGCCAGCAGCTATTCCTCGGAACTGTTTTTT. The complete variable domain, with remaining parts taken from reference TRBV7-9 and TRBJ1-4, reads DTGVSQNPRHKITKRGQNVTFRCDPISEHNRLYWYRQTLGQGPEFLTYFQNEAQLEKSRLLSDRFSAERPKGSFSTLEIQRTEQGDSAMYLCASSYSSELFFGSGTQLSVL.